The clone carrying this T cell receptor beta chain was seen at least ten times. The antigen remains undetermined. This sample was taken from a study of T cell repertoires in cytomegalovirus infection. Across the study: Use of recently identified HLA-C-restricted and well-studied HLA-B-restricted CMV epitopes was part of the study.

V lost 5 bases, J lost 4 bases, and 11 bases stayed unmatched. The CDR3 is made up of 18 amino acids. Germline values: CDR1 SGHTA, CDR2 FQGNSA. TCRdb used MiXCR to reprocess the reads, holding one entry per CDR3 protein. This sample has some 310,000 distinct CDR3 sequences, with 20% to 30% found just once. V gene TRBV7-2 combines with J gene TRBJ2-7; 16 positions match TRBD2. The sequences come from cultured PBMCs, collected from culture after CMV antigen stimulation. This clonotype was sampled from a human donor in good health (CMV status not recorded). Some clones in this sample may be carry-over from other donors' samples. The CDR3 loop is CASSLEIPGLAGGYEQYF. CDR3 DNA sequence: TGTGCCAGCAGCCTGGAAATTCCGGGACTAGCGGGAGGGTACGAGCAGTACTTC.